Below, 21 T cell receptor beta chains from the same sample are listed, as sequenced in a study of T cell changes during pregnancy in multiple sclerosis. Produced via immunoSEQ multiplex PCR; TCRdb's table is partial and in-frame only. Here the sample spans about 98,000 clones, 92% being singletons. Sequencing used peripheral blood, obtained after pregnancy. These receptors came from a female donor in good health, enrolled as a control in a pregnancy study.

V gene TRBV2 combines with J gene TRBJ2-2; D is ambiguous. Germline V CDR1 and CDR2: SNHLY, FYNNEI. The CDR3 is made up of 14 amino acids. V lost 4 bases and J 4 bases, leaving 10 bases between the germline ends. The CDR3 DNA sequence: TGTGCCAGCAGTGCATCGGTTGGCACCGGGGAGCTGTTTTTT. Its translation: CASSASVGTGELFF.

This clone was observed once. The chain carries TRBV6-5 and TRBJ1-2, with a tentative D call TRBD1 (6 bases). Trimming stripped 7 bases from V and 4 bases from J, with 13 bases between. The V gene's germline CDR1 is MNHEY and CDR2 SVGAGI. The CDR3 length is 13 residues. The DNA of the CDR3 is TGTGCCAGCATCAGGGGTGGAGGCTATGGCTACACCTTC. It yields the protein CASIRGGGYGYTF.

The chain joins TRBV4-1 to TRBJ2-7; D is perhaps TRBD1 (5 bases). The CDR3 loop spans 16 amino acids. CDR1 MGHRA and CDR2 YSYEKL come from the germline V gene. V dropped 2 bases and J dropped 3 bases, with 17 bases sitting between them. The CDR3 DNA reads TGCGCCAGCAGCCAACCTTTGACAGCCAGCCGCTACGAGCAGTACTTC. This sequence encodes CASSQPLTASRYEQYF.

The CDR3 DNA sequence: TGCGCCAGCAGCTTGAGCCCTATGGGACAGGGCTTTTACGAGCAGTACTTC. This codes for CASSLSPMGQGFYEQYF. The chain has TRBV5-1 and TRBJ2-7; TRBD1 matches 9 bases. Trimming removed 1 base from V and 4 bases from J; junction bases left unmatched: 12. CDR1 and CDR2 from the germline V gene are SGHRS and YFSETQ. CDR3 length: 17 amino acids.

This rearrangement joins TRBV5-6 to TRBJ2-2; 9 bases fit TRBD2. After removal of 0 bases from V and 4 bases from J, the junction contained 4 bases not matched to a gene. CDR1 is SGHDT, CDR2 YYEEEE, per germline. This CDR3 has 16 amino acids. DNA for the CDR3: TGTGCCAGCAGCTTGGCGACTAGCGGATTCACCGGGGAGCTGTTTTTT. This encodes CASSLATSGFTGELFF.

The chain employs TRBV7-8 and TRBJ2-7, with a possible D match to TRBD2 (5 bases). Germline CDR1 SGHVS, CDR2 FQNEAQ. Trimming removed 2 bases at V and 0 bases at J, with 8 bases between. The CDR3 runs 14 residues. As DNA, the CDR3 is TGTGCCAGCAGCTTAATACGGGACTCCTACGAGCAGTACTTC. The encoded protein is CASSLIRDSYEQYF.

The chain joins TRBV5-6 to TRBJ2-3; a possible D gene is TRBD1 (6 bases). The CDR3 consists of 15 residues. Trimming pared 2 bases from V and 4 bases from J, leaving 14 bases between. The germline V gene encodes CDR1 SGHDT and CDR2 YYEEEE. This chain's CDR3 is CASSLLDRPSDTQYF. For the CDR3, the DNA is TGTGCCAGCAGCTTACTAGACAGGCCCTCAGATACGCAGTATTTT.

The gene calls are TRBV9 and TRBJ2-3, with 7 positions matching TRBD2. The trim removed 1 base at V and 3 bases at J, leaving 5 bases unmatched. Germline V gene lookup returns CDR1 SGDLS and CDR2 YYNGEE. The CDR3 loop spans 15 amino acids. For the CDR3, the DNA is TGTGCCAGCAGCGTATTGGCGGGGGTTACAGATACGCAGTATTTT. Translating it yields CASSVLAGVTDTQYF.

The chain couples TRBV6-5 to TRBJ2-5; TRBD2 agrees at 8 bases. The CDR3 is 16 amino acids. Germline trimming cut 0 bases from V and 4 bases from J; bases unmatched to any gene: 7. Germline values: CDR1 MNHEY, CDR2 SVGAGI. CDR3 protein: CASSYSSGGLGETQYF. The CDR3 DNA reads as TGTGCCAGCAGTTACTCGTCGGGGGGGTTGGGAGAGACCCAGTACTTC.

The J gene is TRBJ2-7, the V gene TRBV19; weak D call: TRBD1 (6 bases). Germline lookup yields CDR1 LNHDA and CDR2 SQIVND (reference sequence). Trimming removed 0 bases from V and 6 bases from J, with 15 bases in between. This CDR3 is built from 15 residues. The CDR3 nucleotides are TGTGCCAGTAGTATAGATTGGGCAGGGGCCTCCGAGCAGTACTTC. The encoded protein is CASSIDWAGASEQYF.

The genes are TRBV27 and TRBJ2-5, with D possibly matching TRBD2 (6 bases). Germline loops: CDR1 MNHEY, CDR2 SMNVEV (reference sequence). This CDR3 has 14 residues. V shed 2 bases and J shed 6 bases, with 13 bases lying between them. The CDR3 nucleotides read TGTGCCAGCAGTTTAGAAGGGACTCACCAGACCCAGTACTTC. Residues: CASSLEGTHQTQYF.

This chain connects TRBV28 to TRBJ1-1; maybe TRBD1 (6 bases). Trimming took 10 bases from V and 1 from J, leaving 19 bases between them. From germline, CDR1 is MDHEN and CDR2 SYDVKM. CDR3 length: 15 amino acids. The CDR3 DNA reads as TGTGCCACTTACGAAGCGAGGGGGAGGAACACTGAAGCTTTCTTT. Translated, it gives CATYEARGRNTEAFF.

V and J are TRBV7-9 and TRBJ2-3; D perhaps matches TRBD1 (6 bases). The germline CDR1 and CDR2 sequences are SEHNR and FQNEAQ (reference sequence). This CDR3 has 17 residues. V lost 1 base to trimming and J lost 0 bases, with 14 bases between them. The CDR3: CASSLDYRATSTDTQYF. CDR3 DNA: TGTGCCAGCAGCTTAGACTACAGGGCGACTAGCACAGATACGCAGTATTTT.

The chain couples TRBV15 to TRBJ2-4; tentatively, D is TRBD2 (6 bases). This CDR3 spans 15 amino acids. Germline CDR1 is LNHNV and CDR2 is YYDKDF (reference sequence). V was pared by 0 bases and J by 7 bases, with 13 bases between. The CDR3 is CATSRDRLATNIQYF. The CDR3 region has the DNA TGTGCCACCAGCAGAGATCGTCTAGCGACCAACATTCAGTACTTC.

CDR3 sequence reads: CSVAGGLRYNEQFF. In nucleotides, the CDR3 is TGCAGCGTAGCGGGAGGGCTTCGGTACAATGAGCAGTTCTTC. This rearrangement joins TRBV29-1 to TRBJ2-1; 10 positions match TRBD2. CDR1 is SQVTM and CDR2 is ANQGSEA in the germline V gene. The CDR3 is 14 residues long. Trimming at V came to 6 bases and at J to 4 bases, leaving 6 bases not matched to a gene.

V and J are TRBV9 and TRBJ1-4; the match to TRBD1 covers 7 bases. V gave up 0 bases and J gave up 7 bases; unmatched junction bases: 6. The germline CDR1 and CDR2 sequences are SGDLS and YYNGEE. The CDR3 consists of 15 residues. CDR3 nucleotides: TGTGCCAGCAGCGTAGACGTAGGGGGCGGTGAAAAACTGTTTTTT. Translation: CASSVDVGGGEKLFF.

The chain employs TRBV6-5 and TRBJ2-7, with 7 positions matching TRBD1. Trimming cost V 5 bases and J 3 bases; bases outside gene matches: 10. This CDR3 has 15 amino acids. Germline lookup yields CDR1 MNHEY and CDR2 SVGAGI. The CDR3 is CASSGSGTANYEQYF. The DNA of the CDR3 is TGTGCCAGCAGTGGATCCGGGACAGCGAACTACGAGCAGTACTTC.

This chain links TRBV19 with TRBJ1-1; 9 bases align to TRBD1. The CDR3 is 14 amino acids. Trimming cost V 7 bases and J 5 bases; bases outside gene matches: 8. CDR1 is LNHDA, CDR2 SQIVND, per germline (reference sequence). The CDR3 nucleotides are TGTGCCAGTAACCCGACAGGGGGAAAGACTGAAGCTTTCTTT. It specifies CASNPTGGKTEAFF.

The chain is built from TRBV20-1 and TRBJ2-7; maybe TRBD2 (5 bases). Germline lookup yields CDR1 DFQATT and CDR2 SNEGSKA (reference sequence). Between the trimmed V and J ends, which lost 7 bases and 5 bases, there was a span of 12 bases. The CDR3 is made up of 11 amino acids. The CDR3 DNA follows: TGCAGTGGCGGGTTCCGTCACGAGCAGTACTTC. Its protein is CSGGFRHEQYF.

V usage is TRBV12-5 and J usage is TRBJ2-1; 13 bases align to TRBD2. Unmatched junction bases numbered 14, after V lost 3 bases and J lost 0 bases. This CDR3 contains 21 residues. Germline-derived CDR1 and CDR2 are LGHNT and FRNRAP. The CDR3 loop is CASGFRPSGLAGAYSYNEQFF. CDR3 bases: TGTGCTAGTGGTTTTAGGCCCTCCGGACTAGCGGGGGCTTACTCCTACAATGAGCAGTTCTTC. Full variable domain (missing parts from reference TRBV12-5 and TRBJ2-1): DARVTQTPRHKVTEMGQEVTMRCQPILGHNTVFWYRQTMMQGLELLAYFRNRAPLDDSGMPKDRFSAEMPDATLATLKIQPSEPRDSAVYFCASGFRPSGLAGAYSYNEQFFGPGTRLTVL.

This chain uses TRBV6-5 with TRBJ1-5, with 9 bases that match TRBD1. The CDR3 is 13 residues long. J gave up 7 bases and V 6 bases, and 4 bases lay outside the gene matches. Germline V gene data show CDR1 as MNHEY and CDR2 as SVGAGI. CDR3 coding DNA: TGTGCCAGCAGGGGACAGGGCCAACAGCCCCAGCATTTT. It yields the protein CASRGQGQQPQHF.